The 8 T cell receptor beta chains given below trace back to one sample, sequenced in a study of T cells in Graves' hyperthyroidism and ophthalmopathy. TCR beta CDR3 region amplification was performed from RNA transcripts. Primed by the HTBI set, a first-round RT-PCR was run on the TCR CDR3. TCRdb ran MiXCR on the multiplex PCR reads and lists one entry per CDR3 protein. Here the sample spans 600,000 to 650,000 distinct CDR3 sequences, less than 25% being singletons. The sequencing sample was made of blood. The origin of the receptors is a man aged 25 to 40 with Graves' ophthalmopathy.

This clonotype occurred a few times. The chain couples TRBV19 to TRBJ1-3, with a weak D call TRBD1 (5 bases). Between the trimmed V and J ends, which lost 3 bases and 0 bases, there was a span of 9 bases. CDR3 length equals 15 residues. Germline V gene sequence: CDR1 LNHDA, CDR2 SQIVND (reference sequence). CDR3 DNA: TGTGCCAGTAGTATCGCGGACATCTCTGGAAACACCATATATTTT. It is translated as CASSIADISGNTIYF.

There are a few counts of this clonotype. The V call is TRBV18, the J call TRBJ2-5; 12 bases agree with TRBD2. In germline, CDR1 is KGHSH, CDR2 LQKENI. There are 16 residues in the CDR3. After removal of 4 bases from V and 4 bases from J, the junction contained 7 bases not matched to a gene. CDR3 in DNA: TGTGCCAGCTCACTCCGACTAGCGGGAGAGGGAGAGACCCAGTACTTC. As protein: CASSLRLAGEGETQYF.

This clonotype was seen a handful of times. V usage is TRBV20-1 and J usage is TRBJ2-1; weak D call: TRBD1 (6 bases). The CDR3 runs to 14 residues. Germline V gene lookup returns CDR1 DFQATT and CDR2 SNEGSKA (reference sequence). V dropped 3 bases and J dropped 8 bases, with 17 bases sitting between them. This CDR3 is CSASGQTLYDEQFF. DNA of the CDR3: TGCAGTGCTAGCGGACAGACCCTATACGATGAGCAGTTCTTC.

At least ten counts were recorded for this clonotype. This chain links TRBV5-1 with TRBJ1-2, with TRBD1 as a possible D gene (6 bases). The CDR3 runs to 15 residues. The germline V gene has CDR1 SGHRS and CDR2 YFSETQ. Trimming stripped 0 bases from V and 1 base from J, with 10 bases between. The CDR3 coding sequence is TGCGCCAGCAGCTTGGCCAGGACAGATAACTATGGCTACACCTTC. Protein sequence: CASSLARTDNYGYTF.

The chain joins TRBV5-6 to TRBJ2-1; TRBD2 might be the D (6 bases). Germline loops: CDR1 SGHDT, CDR2 YYEEEE. Trimming took off 3 bases at V and 5 bases at J, with 15 bases between the two ends. The CDR3 sequence is 15 residues long. CDR3 sequence: CASSSTWREDNEQFF. The CDR3 nucleotides read TGTGCCAGCAGCTCTACGTGGCGGGAAGACAATGAGCAGTTCTTC.

This clonotype was recorded at least ten times. V gene TRBV28 combines with J gene TRBJ1-1; D gene uncertain. Germline loops: CDR1 MDHEN, CDR2 SYDVKM. The CDR3 is 14 amino acids. Between the trimmed V and J ends, which lost 3 bases and 6 bases, there was a span of 14 bases. The CDR3 is CASSFLAGLAEAFF. The DNA of the CDR3 is TGTGCCAGCAGTTTTCTGGCAGGACTCGCTGAAGCTTTCTTT.

The chain recombines TRBV4-1 with TRBJ2-7; no clear D gene. The CDR3 consists of 15 residues. Trimming shortened V by 1 base and J by 2 bases, and 12 bases separated the two germline ends. The germline V gene encodes CDR1 MGHRA and CDR2 YSYEKL. CDR3 nucleotides: TGCGCCAGCAGCCAAGCCCCTAAAGGCCCCTACGAGCAGTACTTC. Amino acids: CASSQAPKGPYEQYF.

This clonotype has just a few counts. The CDR3 loop is CASNSLAGERLHEQYF. CDR3 nucleotide sequence: TGTGCCAGCAACAGTCTAGCGGGAGAGAGACTCCACGAGCAGTACTTC. This chain connects TRBV6-1 to TRBJ2-7; 10 nucleotides align to TRBD2. V lost 7 bases to trimming and J lost 5 bases; unmatched junction nucleotides: 14. Per the germline V gene, CDR1 is MNHNS and CDR2 is SASEGT. There are 16 residues in the CDR3.